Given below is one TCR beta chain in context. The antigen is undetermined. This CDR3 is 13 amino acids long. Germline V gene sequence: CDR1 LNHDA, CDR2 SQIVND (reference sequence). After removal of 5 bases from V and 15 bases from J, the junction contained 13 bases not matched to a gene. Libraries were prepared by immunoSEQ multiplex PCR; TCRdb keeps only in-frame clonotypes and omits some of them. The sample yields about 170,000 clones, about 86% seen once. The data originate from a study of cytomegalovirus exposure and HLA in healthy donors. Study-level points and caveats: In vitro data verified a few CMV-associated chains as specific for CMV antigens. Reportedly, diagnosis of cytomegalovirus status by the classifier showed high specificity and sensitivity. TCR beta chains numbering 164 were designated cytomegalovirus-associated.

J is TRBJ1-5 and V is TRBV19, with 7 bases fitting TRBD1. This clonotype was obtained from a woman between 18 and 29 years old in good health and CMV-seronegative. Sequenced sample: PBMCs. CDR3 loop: CASSVINTGQRHF. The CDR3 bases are TGTGCCAGTAGTGTAATCAACACGGGACAGAGGCATTTT.